The sequence of this T cell receptor (beta chain) was determined in a study of T cell responses to AZD1222 COVID-19 vaccine. Study-level points and caveats: Distributed over spike, vaccine-associated CD4 TCRs predominated at 160-218 and 743-854. Compared with day 0, the breadth and depth of the Spike-specific TCR repertoire rose significantly after two doses of AZD1222. Donor demographics were predominantly white British with a female majority; clonal diversity may be underestimated.

Only in-frame clones appear in the TCRdb table, and some are missing; sequencing was by immunoSEQ multiplex PCR. The sample consists of about 76,000 clones, about 83% of them appearing once. Worth noting for this clone: No antigen is known for it.

The CDR3 loop spans 11 amino acids. Germline loops: CDR1 DFQATT, CDR2 SNEGSKA (reference sequence). V lost 3 bases to trimming and J lost 4 bases, with 6 bases between them. The chain has TRBV20-1 and TRBJ1-1, with unresolved D. This sequence was found in an adult who received the MenACWY meningococcal vaccine as a control. The sequencing used peripheral blood, collected 28 days after the second dose of the MenACWY control vaccine. The CDR3 loop reads CSASRITEAFF. The CDR3 DNA sequence: TGCAGTGCTAGTCGGATCACTGAAGCTTTCTTT.